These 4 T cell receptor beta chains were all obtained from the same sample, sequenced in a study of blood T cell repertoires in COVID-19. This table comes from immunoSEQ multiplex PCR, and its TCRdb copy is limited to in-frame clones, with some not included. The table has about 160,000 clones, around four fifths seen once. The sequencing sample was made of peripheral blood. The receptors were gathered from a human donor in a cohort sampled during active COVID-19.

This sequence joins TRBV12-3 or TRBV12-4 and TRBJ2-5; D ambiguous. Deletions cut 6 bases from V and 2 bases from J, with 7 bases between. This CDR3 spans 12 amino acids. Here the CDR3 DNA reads TGTGCCAGCAGCCCCTTTCAAGAGACCCAGTACTTC. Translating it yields CASSPFQETQYF.

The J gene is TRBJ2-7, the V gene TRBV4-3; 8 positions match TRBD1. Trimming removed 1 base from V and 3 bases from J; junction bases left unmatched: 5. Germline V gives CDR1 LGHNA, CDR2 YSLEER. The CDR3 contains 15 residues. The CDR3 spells CASSQARQGIYEQYF. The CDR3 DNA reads TGCGCCAGCAGCCAAGCCAGACAGGGGATCTACGAGCAGTACTTC.

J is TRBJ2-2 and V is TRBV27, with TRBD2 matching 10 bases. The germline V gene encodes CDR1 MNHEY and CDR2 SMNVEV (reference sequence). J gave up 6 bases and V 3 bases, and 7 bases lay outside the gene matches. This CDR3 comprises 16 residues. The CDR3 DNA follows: TGTGCCAGCAGTTTTCTAGCGGGGGTGGTATCCGGGGAGCTGTTTTTT. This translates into CASSFLAGVVSGELFF.

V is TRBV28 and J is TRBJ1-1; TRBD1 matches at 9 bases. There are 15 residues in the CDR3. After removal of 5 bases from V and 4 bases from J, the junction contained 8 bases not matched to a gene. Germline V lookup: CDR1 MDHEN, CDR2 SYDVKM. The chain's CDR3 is CASSLPTGGGTEAFF. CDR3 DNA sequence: TGTGCCAGCAGTCTCCCGACAGGGGGGGGCACTGAAGCTTTCTTT.